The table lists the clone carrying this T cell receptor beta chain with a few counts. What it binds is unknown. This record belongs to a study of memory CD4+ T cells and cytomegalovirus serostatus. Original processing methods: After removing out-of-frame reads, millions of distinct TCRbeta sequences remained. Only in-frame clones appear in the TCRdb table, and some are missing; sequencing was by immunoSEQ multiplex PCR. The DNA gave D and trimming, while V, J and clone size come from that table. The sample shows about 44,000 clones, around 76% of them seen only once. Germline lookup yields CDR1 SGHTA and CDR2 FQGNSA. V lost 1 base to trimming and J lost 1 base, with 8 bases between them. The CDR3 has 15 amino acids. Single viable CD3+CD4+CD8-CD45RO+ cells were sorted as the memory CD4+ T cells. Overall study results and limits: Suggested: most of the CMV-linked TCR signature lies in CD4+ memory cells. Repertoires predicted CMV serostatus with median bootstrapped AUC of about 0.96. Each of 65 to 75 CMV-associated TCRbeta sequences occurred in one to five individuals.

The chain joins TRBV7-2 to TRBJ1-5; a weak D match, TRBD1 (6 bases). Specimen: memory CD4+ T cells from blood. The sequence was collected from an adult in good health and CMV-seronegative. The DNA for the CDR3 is TGTGCCAGCAGCTTAGTCAGGGGAAGCAATCAGCCCCAGCATTTT. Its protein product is CASSLVRGSNQPQHF.